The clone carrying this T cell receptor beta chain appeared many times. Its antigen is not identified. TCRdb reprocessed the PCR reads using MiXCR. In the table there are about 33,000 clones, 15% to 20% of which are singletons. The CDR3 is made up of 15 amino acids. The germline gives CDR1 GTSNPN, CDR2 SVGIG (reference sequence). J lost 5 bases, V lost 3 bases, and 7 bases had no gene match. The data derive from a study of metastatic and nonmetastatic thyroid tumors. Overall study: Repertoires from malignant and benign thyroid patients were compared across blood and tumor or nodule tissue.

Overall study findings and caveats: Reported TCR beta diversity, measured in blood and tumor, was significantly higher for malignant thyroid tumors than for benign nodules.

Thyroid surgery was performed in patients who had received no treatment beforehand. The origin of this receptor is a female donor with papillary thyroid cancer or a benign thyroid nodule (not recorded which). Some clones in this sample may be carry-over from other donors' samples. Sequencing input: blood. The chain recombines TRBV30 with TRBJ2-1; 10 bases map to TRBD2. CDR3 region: CAWSSGRAWNNEQFF. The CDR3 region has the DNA TGTGCCTGGAGCAGCGGGAGGGCCTGGAACAATGAGCAGTTCTTC.